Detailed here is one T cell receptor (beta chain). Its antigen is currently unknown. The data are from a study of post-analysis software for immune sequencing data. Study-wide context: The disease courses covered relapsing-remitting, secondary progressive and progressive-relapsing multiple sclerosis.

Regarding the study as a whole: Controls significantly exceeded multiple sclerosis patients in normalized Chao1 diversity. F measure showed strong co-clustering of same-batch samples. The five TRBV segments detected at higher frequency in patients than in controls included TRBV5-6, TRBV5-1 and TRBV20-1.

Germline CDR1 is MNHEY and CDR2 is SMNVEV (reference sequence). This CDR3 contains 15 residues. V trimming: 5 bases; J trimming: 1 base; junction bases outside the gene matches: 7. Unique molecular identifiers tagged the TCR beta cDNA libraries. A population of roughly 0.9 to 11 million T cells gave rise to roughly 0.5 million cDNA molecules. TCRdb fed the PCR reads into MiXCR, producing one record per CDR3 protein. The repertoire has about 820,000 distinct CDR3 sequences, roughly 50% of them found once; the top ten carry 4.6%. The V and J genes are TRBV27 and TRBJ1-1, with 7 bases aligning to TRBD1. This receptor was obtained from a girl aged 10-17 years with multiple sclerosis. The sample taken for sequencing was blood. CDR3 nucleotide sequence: TGTGCCAGCAGTGAGGGGGCATGGTCGAACACTGAAGCTTTCTTT. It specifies CASSEGAWSNTEAFF.